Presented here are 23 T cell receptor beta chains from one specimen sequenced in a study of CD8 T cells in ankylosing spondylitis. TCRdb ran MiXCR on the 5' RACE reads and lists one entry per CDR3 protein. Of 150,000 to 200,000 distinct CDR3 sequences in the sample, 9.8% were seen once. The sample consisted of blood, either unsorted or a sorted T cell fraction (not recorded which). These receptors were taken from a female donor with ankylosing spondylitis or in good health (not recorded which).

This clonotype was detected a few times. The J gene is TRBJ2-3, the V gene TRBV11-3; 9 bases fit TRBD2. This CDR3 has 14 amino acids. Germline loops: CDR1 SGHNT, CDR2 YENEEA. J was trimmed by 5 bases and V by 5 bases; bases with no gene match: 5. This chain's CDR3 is CASSLGRGGDTQYF. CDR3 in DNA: TGTGCCAGCAGCCTTGGGCGGGGGGGAGATACGCAGTATTTT.

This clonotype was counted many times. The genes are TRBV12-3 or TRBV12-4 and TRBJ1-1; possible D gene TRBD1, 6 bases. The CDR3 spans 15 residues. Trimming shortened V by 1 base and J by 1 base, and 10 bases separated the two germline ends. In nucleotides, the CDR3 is TGTGCCAGCAGTTTAGGACCGACAGGGAACACTGAAGCTTTCTTT. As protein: CASSLGPTGNTEAFF.

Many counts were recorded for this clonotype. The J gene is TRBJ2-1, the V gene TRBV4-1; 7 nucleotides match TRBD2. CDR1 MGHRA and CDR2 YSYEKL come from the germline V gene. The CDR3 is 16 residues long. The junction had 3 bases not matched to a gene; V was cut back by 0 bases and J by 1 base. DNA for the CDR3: TGCGCCAGCAGCCAAGAATACGGGAGGTCCTACAATGAGCAGTTCTTC. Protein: CASSQEYGRSYNEQFF.

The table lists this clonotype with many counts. The CDR3, as DNA: TGTGCCATCAGTGAGCCGGGCGGGGACACCGGGGAGCTGTTTTTT. Its translation is CAISEPGGDTGELFF. The gene calls are TRBV10-3 and TRBJ2-2; tentative D call: TRBD2 (6 bases). This CDR3 comprises 15 residues. CDR1 and CDR2 from the germline V gene are ENHRY and SYGVKD. Trimming pared 2 bases from V and 3 bases from J, leaving 10 bases between.

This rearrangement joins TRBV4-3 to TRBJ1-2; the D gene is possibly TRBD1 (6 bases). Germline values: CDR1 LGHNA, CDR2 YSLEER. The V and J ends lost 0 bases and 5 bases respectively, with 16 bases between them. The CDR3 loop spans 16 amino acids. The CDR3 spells CASSQDGGALVYGYTF. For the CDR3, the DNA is TGCGCCAGCAGCCAAGATGGGGGGGCTCTCGTTTATGGCTACACCTTC.

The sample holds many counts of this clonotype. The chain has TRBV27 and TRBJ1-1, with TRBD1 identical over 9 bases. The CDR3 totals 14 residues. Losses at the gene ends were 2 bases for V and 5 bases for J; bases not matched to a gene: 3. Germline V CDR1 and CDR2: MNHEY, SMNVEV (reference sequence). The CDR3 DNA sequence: TGTGCCAGCAGTTTAACAGGGGGCGCGACTGAAGCTTTCTTT. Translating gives CASSLTGGATEAFF.

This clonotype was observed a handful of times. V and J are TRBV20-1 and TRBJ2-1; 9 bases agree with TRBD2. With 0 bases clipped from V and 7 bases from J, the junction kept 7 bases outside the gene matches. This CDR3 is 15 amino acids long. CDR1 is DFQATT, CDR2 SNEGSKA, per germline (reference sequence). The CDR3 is CSARDDQREVNEQFF. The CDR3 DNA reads TGCAGTGCTAGAGATGACCAGCGGGAGGTAAATGAGCAGTTCTTC.

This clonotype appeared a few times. The DNA for the CDR3 is TGTGCCAGCAGCCAAGCGGAATCCTACGAGCAGTACTTC. It yields the protein CASSQAESYEQYF. The chain is built from TRBV4-2 and TRBJ2-7; D not resolved. Looked up from germline, CDR1 is LGHNA and CDR2 is YNFKEQ. The V gene lost 1 base and the J gene lost 1 base, with 5 bases spanning the gap. The CDR3 is made up of 13 amino acids.

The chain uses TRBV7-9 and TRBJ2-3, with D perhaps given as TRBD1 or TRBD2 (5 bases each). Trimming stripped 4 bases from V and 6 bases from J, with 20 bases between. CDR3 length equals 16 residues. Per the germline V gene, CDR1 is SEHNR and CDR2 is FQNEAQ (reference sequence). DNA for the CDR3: TGTGCCAGCAGCTCCCCCGGGACCCGGCGTAATGATACGCAGTATTTT. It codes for CASSSPGTRRNDTQYF.

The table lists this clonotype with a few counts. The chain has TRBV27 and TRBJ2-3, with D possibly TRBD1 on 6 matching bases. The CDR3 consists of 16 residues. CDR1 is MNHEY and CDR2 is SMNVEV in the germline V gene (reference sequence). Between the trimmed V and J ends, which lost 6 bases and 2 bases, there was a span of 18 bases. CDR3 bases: TGTGCCAGCAGAATCCGTCAGGGGTTCGTCACAGATACGCAGTATTTT. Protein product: CASRIRQGFVTDTQYF.

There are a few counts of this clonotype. In DNA, the CDR3 is TGCAGCGTCTTGTTCCTCCCAGCGGGATTCACAGATACGCAGTATTTT. Its translation: CSVLFLPAGFTDTQYF. The rearrangement uses TRBV29-1 and TRBJ2-3, with TRBD2 matching over 7 bases. The CDR3 covers 16 residues. With V trimmed by 6 bases and J by 2 bases, 14 bases remained unmatched. Germline-derived CDR1 and CDR2 are SQVTM and ANQGSEA.

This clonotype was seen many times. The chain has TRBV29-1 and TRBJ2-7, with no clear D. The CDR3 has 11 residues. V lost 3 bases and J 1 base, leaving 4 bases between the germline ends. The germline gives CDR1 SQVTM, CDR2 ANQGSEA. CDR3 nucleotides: TGCAGCGTTGAGGGTTCCTACGAGCAGTACTTC. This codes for CSVEGSYEQYF.

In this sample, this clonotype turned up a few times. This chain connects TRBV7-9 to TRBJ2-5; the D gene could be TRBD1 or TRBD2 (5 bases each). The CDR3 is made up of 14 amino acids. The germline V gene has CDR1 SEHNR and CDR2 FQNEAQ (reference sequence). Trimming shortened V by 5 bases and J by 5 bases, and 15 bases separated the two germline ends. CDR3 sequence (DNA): TGTGCCAGCAGCCCGGGACCGCCTTTGGAGACCCAGTACTTC. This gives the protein CASSPGPPLETQYF.

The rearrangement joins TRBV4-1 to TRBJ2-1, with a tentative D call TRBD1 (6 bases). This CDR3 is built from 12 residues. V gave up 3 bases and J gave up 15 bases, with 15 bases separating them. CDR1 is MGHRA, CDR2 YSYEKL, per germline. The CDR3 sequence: CASSQDFDRWFF. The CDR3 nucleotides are TGCGCCAGCAGCCAGGACTTTGACAGGTGGTTCTTC.

The CDR3 here is CASSLAGTPEFDEQFF. CDR3 in DNA: TGTGCCAGCAGCTTAGCGGGGACCCCGGAGTTCGATGAGCAGTTCTTC. The genes are TRBV7-2 and TRBJ2-1; either TRBD1 or TRBD2 may supply D (5 bases each). The CDR3 spans 16 residues. The germline CDR1 and CDR2 sequences are SGHTA and FQGNSA. Deletions cut 0 bases from V and 8 bases from J, with 17 bases between.

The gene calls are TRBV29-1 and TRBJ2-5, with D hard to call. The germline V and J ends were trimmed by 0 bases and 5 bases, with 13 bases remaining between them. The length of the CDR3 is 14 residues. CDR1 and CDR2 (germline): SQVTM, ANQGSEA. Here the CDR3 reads CSVEESNNWETQYF. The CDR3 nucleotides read TGCAGCGTTGAAGAAAGTAATAATTGGGAGACCCAGTACTTC.

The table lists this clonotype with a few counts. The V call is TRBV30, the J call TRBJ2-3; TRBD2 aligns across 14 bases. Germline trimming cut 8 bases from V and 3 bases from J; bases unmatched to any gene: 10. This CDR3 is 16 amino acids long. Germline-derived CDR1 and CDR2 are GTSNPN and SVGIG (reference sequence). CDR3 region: CAGGLAGVSETDTQYF. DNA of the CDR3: TGTGCCGGGGGACTAGCGGGAGTGAGTGAGACAGATACGCAGTATTTT.

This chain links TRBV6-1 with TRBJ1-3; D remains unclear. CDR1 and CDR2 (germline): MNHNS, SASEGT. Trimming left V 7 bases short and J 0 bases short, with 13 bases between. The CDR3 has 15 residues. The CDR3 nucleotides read TGTGCCAGCAATACCGACGGGTCCTCTGGAAACACCATATATTTT. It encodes CASNTDGSSGNTIYF.

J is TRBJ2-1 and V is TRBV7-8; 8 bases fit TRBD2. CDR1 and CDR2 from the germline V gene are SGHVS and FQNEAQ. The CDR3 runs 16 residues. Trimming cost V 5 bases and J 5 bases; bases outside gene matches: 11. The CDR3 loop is CASSSPTSVFDNEQFF. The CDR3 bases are TGTGCCAGCAGCAGCCCGACTAGCGTCTTCGACAATGAGCAGTTCTTC.

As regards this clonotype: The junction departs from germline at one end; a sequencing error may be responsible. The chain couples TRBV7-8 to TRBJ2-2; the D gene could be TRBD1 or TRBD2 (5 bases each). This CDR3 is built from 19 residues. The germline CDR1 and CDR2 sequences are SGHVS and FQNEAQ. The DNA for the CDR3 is TGTGCCAGCAACCAATACCGGGACCTTCAATGGGGGAACACCCGGGAGCTGTTTTTT. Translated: CASNQYRDLQWGNTRELFF.

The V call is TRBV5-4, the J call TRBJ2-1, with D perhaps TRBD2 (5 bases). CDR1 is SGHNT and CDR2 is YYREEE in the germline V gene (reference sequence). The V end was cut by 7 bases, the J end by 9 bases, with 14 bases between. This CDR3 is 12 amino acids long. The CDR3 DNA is TGTGCCAGCGGCGGGCCAGGTGTTGAGCAGTTCTTC. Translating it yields CASGGPGVEQFF. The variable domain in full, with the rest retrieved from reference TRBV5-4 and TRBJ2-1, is ETGVTQSPTHLIKTRGQQVTLRCSSQSGHNTVSWYQQALGQGPQFIFQYYREEENGRGNFPPRFSGLQFPNYSSELNVNALELDDSALYLCASGGPGVEQFFGPGTRLTVL.

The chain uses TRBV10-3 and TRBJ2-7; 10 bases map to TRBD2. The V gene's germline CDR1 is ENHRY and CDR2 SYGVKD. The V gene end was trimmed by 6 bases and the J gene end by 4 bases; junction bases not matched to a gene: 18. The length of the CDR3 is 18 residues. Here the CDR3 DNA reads TGTGCCATCAGCGCTCTAGCGGGAGTAGTAGGTGGAGGTTACGAGCAGTACTTC. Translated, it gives CAISALAGVVGGGYEQYF.

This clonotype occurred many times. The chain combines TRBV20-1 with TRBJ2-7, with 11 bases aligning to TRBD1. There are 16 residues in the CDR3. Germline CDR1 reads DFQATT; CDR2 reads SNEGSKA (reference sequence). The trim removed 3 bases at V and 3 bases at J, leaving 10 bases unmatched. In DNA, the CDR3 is TGCAGTGCTAGCCTCCTTTCCGGGACAGGGGGCTACGAGCAGTACTTC. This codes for CSASLLSGTGGYEQYF.